This TCR beta chain emerged from a study of cytomegalovirus exposure and HLA in healthy donors. This CDR3 is built from 13 residues. The germline V and J ends were trimmed by 3 bases and 3 bases, with 8 bases remaining between them. Germline values: CDR1 MNHNS, CDR2 SASEGT. Primers for the PCR totalled 60 Vbeta and 13 Jbeta. The protocol was immunoSEQ multiplex PCR, while the TCRdb copy is restricted to in-frame clones and leaves out a portion. The top ten clones hold around 14% of a sample with about 140,000 clones, around 73% of them seen once. This clone has a handful of counts. Its specificity is not known. Study-level results: TCR beta chain V- and J-gene trimming was linked, in a later analysis, to a missense variant in DCLRE1C.

Sequencing was done on a sample of PBMCs. The clonotype was recovered from a human donor in good health. V usage is TRBV6-1 and J usage is TRBJ1-1; no firm D call. CDR3 DNA: TGTGCCAGCAGTGAGGGTCAGGACACTGAAGCTTTCTTT. This encodes CASSEGQDTEAFF.